This TCR beta chain was identified during a study of blood T cell repertoires in COVID-19. This clone occurred a few times. The repertoire was sequenced with immunoSEQ multiplex PCR; TCRdb's copy has only in-frame clones and lacks some. The sample shows about 110,000 clones, around 78% of them seen only once. The CDR3 is 17 residues long. CDR1 is MDHEN and CDR2 is SYDVKM in the germline V gene. V trimming: 7 bases; J trimming: 4 bases; junction bases outside the gene matches: 16. The sample taken for sequencing was peripheral blood. The chain couples TRBV28 to TRBJ1-2, with 9 bases identical to TRBD1. This sequence originates from a man at least 80 years old with COVID-19, enrolled during active disease. DNA of the CDR3: TGTGCCAGCATCCCGGAGCCCCGACAGGGGGACGGCTATGGCTACACCTTC. Amino acid sequence: CASIPEPRQGDGYGYTF.